The present T cell receptor (beta chain) was sequenced within a study of cytomegalovirus exposure and HLA in healthy donors. The wider study: Counted in an early data release were tens of millions of unique TCRs from HLA-typed donors. Study conclusions and caveats: Most TCRs appeared rarely, but some public TCRs recurred in many donors. Cytomegalovirus status was reportedly diagnosed by the classifier with high sensitivity and specificity.

In regard to this clone: The target antigen is unknown. It is unclear where the CDR3 begins or ends on the DNA, so no DNA is shown, and the CDR3 is as TCRdb lists it.

Vbeta (60) and Jbeta (13) primers were used in the PCR. Clones were sequenced by immunoSEQ multiplex PCR, and TCRdb holds only the in-frame ones, with some missing. The sample holds approximately 150,000 clones; 75% to 90% are singletons and the top ten take about 4.3%. From germline, CDR1 is MNHEY and CDR2 SMNVEV (reference sequence). The CDR3 is 15 residues long, ends included. All donors participated as healthy donors of bone marrow. Source material: PBMCs. The receptor was derived from a man younger than 40 in good health and CMV-seronegative. V gene TRBV27 combines with J gene TRBJ2-2; the table's D call TRBD2 went unverified against the DNA. CDR3 sequence reads: CASSLGGLRAGELFF.